This TCR beta chain was sequenced during a study of cytomegalovirus exposure and HLA in healthy donors. A word on this clone: Antigen: not known.

Study findings and constraints: The study recorded more than 150 TCR beta chains that were cytomegalovirus-associated. Presence/absence comparisons presumed near-even sequencing depth among donors. Later findings reportedly placed an Asian-associated ancestry cluster below the approximately 650-donor mean for N-insertions.

The PCR was carried out with 60 Vbeta primers and 13 Jbeta primers. This table comes from immunoSEQ multiplex PCR, and its TCRdb copy is limited to in-frame clones, with some not included. Among about 130,000 clones, about four fifths were seen once, and the ten largest hold over 3%. The sample comprised PBMCs. The sequence came from a woman in her thirties or forties in good health and CMV-seronegative.

The CDR3: CSGRQGASGNTIYF. The CDR3 nucleotides read TGCAGCGGCCGACAGGGGGCTAGCGGAAACACCATATATTTT. V gene TRBV29-1 combines with J gene TRBJ1-3; 10 bases fit TRBD1. This CDR3 contains 14 residues. With V trimmed by 7 bases and J by 4 bases, 7 bases remained unmatched. Per the germline V gene, CDR1 is SQVTM and CDR2 is ANQGSEA.